This paragraph reports one T cell receptor (beta chain). Its target is unknown. The data stem from a study of blood T cells in healthy people across ages. Overall study results and limits: A greater number of naive CD4+ cells and higher diversity distinguished long-lived donors from aged donors.

Per individual sample, total RNA of at least 6 micrograms was extracted. A second PCR of about 7 to 12 cycles used a sample-barcoded 5' primer and a J-beta primer mix. Every sample gave at least 2.5 million paired-end reads containing CDR3. TCRdb reprocessed the 5' RACE reads with MiXCR, giving one entry per CDR3 protein. The sample holds about 1,400,000 distinct CDR3 sequences, around two fifths seen once. Between the trimmed V and J ends, which lost 0 bases and 5 bases, there was a span of 5 bases. This CDR3 has 13 residues. Germline V CDR1 and CDR2: ENHRY, SYGVKD. The sequenced material came from blood. V and J are TRBV10-3 and TRBJ2-1; D remains ambiguous. The source is a woman under 30 in good health. CDR3 sequence (DNA): TGTGCCATCAGTGAGTCACGCGACAATGAGCAGTTCTTC. Its protein is CAISESRDNEQFF.